This T cell receptor beta chain was retrieved from a study of cytomegalovirus exposure and HLA in healthy donors. There are 17 residues in the CDR3. CDR1 is LGHNA, CDR2 YSLEER, per germline. Germline trimming cut 4 bases from V and 2 bases from J; bases unmatched to any gene: 9. A multiplex PCR was run with 60 Vbeta primers and 13 Jbeta primers. Only in-frame clones appear in the TCRdb table, and some are missing; sequencing was by immunoSEQ multiplex PCR. The sample records approximately 200,000 clones, approximately 80% being singletons. The material sequenced was PBMCs. The TCR originated in a girl between 10 and 17 years old in good health and CMV-seronegative. This chain uses TRBV4-3 with TRBJ2-1; 9 bases match TRBD1. The CDR3 spells CASSLEPTGGTYNEQFF. The CDR3 DNA reads as TGCGCCAGCAGCCTAGAGCCTACAGGGGGCACCTACAATGAGCAGTTCTTC.